This T cell receptor (beta chain) was captured in a study of T cell responses to AZD1222 COVID-19 vaccine. V dropped 2 bases and J dropped 0 bases, with 11 bases sitting between them. Per germline, CDR1 KGHSH and CDR2 LQKENI. The CDR3 has 16 residues. Sequencing used immunoSEQ multiplex PCR; TCRdb keeps in-frame clones, though not all of them. The sample contains about 120,000 clones, about 86% of which appear only once. The chain links TRBV18 to TRBJ1-3; the D is unclear. This material consisted of peripheral blood, taken 28 days after the second AZD1222 dose. The source is an adult who received the AZD1222 COVID-19 vaccine. The CDR3 is CASSPVSGYSGNTIYF. As DNA, the CDR3 is TGTGCCAGCTCACCAGTCTCCGGGTACTCTGGAAACACCATATATTTT.